This T cell receptor (beta chain) was identified in a study of neurological immune-mediated disorders. About the research overall: The approximately 34 multiple sclerosis patients comprised approximately 31 relapsing-remitting and 3 secondary progressive cases. Study conclusions and caveats: It was HTLV-1-associated myelopathy that showed the most TCR clonal expansion, while multiple sclerosis showed the least, falling below healthy controls. Phylogenetic grouping assigned the repertoires of 18 of 34 multiple sclerosis patients to a single cluster of related CDR3 sequences. This cluster may be a repertoire-level signature.

The authors made cDNA by 5'RACE with 10-nucleotide random UMIs. TCRdb fed the 5' RACE reads into MiXCR, producing one record per CDR3 protein. The sample holds 50,000 to 65,000 distinct CDR3 sequences; approximately 3.8% are singletons and the top ten take 1.5% to 2%. This clonotype was found many times. Its antigen remains unknown. Trimming removed 3 bases from V and 0 bases from J; junction bases left unmatched: 5. The CDR3 contains 15 residues. Germline V gives CDR1 SGHVS, CDR2 FNYEAQ. Specimen: PBMCs. V is TRBV7-6 and J is TRBJ2-7; the match to TRBD1 covers 7 bases. This sequence originates from a man under 40 with multiple sclerosis. The CDR3 loop reads CASSLLRDSSYEQYF. Here the CDR3 DNA reads TGTGCCAGCAGCTTGCTAAGGGACAGCTCCTACGAGCAGTACTTC.